This passage covers 22 T cell receptor beta chains from one sample sequenced in a study of blood T cells in healthy people across ages. It was with a sample-barcoded 5' primer and a J-beta primer mix that a second PCR of about 6 to 12 cycles was run. From the 5' RACE reads, TCRdb called clonotypes with MiXCR, one entry per CDR3 protein. The sample holds about 1.1 million distinct CDR3 sequences, under 40% seen once. The specimen was blood. The receptors derive from a man between 18 and 35 years old in good health.

J is TRBJ2-3 and V is TRBV4-2; D might be TRBD2 (6 bases). The CDR3 has 14 amino acids. V gave up 5 bases and J gave up 4 bases, with 13 bases separating them. CDR1 and CDR2 (germline): LGHNA, YNFKEQ. CDR3 sequence: CASSAKPGADTQYF. The CDR3 DNA reads TGTGCCAGCAGCGCCAAACCGGGAGCAGATACGCAGTATTTT.

This chain uses TRBV18 with TRBJ2-3; a weak D match, TRBD1 (5 bases). Trimming stripped 3 bases from V and 0 bases from J, with 13 bases between. Germline lookup yields CDR1 KGHSH and CDR2 LQKENI. The CDR3 sequence is 16 residues long. CDR3: CASSPGRFTSTDTQYF. The CDR3 coding sequence is TGTGCCAGCTCACCGGGGCGGTTTACTAGCACAGATACGCAGTATTTT.

V is TRBV4-2 and J is TRBJ1-5; 7 bases match TRBD1. The length of the CDR3 is 14 residues. Germline trimming cut 2 bases from V and 7 bases from J; bases unmatched to any gene: 5. Germline V gives CDR1 LGHNA, CDR2 YNFKEQ. DNA for the CDR3: TGTGCCAGCAGCCAATTAGGGGGCAGGCAGCCCCAGCATTTT. Translation: CASSQLGGRQPQHF.

The gene calls are TRBV7-2 and TRBJ2-7, with a tentative D call TRBD1 (6 bases). This CDR3 contains 15 residues. V was cut by 3 bases and J by 2 bases, with 14 bases left in between. Germline CDR1 SGHTA, CDR2 FQGNSA. CDR3: CASSLKSGQPYEQYF. The CDR3 DNA follows: TGTGCCAGCAGCTTGAAGTCAGGACAGCCCTACGAGCAGTACTTC.

As for this clonotype: This may be a read error: a much more frequent sequence differs by one nucleotide. The chain employs TRBV7-2 and TRBJ1-1; D possibly corresponds to TRBD1 (6 bases). V was trimmed by 5 bases and J by 3 bases, leaving 10 bases between them. The CDR3 has 13 amino acids. Looked up from germline, CDR1 is SGHTA and CDR2 is FQGNSA. Here the CDR3 reads CASSADRYTEAFF. Written as DNA, the CDR3 is TGTGCCAGCAGCGCCGACAGGTACACTGAAGCTTTCTTT.

This chain connects TRBV5-6 to TRBJ1-5, with no clear D. The CDR3 is 15 amino acids. V lost 3 bases and J lost 0, with 10 bases in between. In germline, CDR1 is SGHDT, CDR2 YYEEEE. The CDR3 loop reads CASSSGLYSNQPQHF. The CDR3 DNA sequence: TGTGCCAGCAGCTCCGGACTGTATAGCAATCAGCCCCAGCATTTT. The full variable domain, its missing parts supplied by reference TRBV5-6 and TRBJ1-5, is DAGVTQSPTHLIKTRGQQVTLRCSPKSGHDTVSWYQQALGQGPQFIFQYYEEEERQRGNFPDRFSGHQFPNYSSELNVNALLLGDSALYLCASSSGLYSNQPQHFGDGTRLSIL.

For this clonotype: At one boundary the junction diverges from the germline segment, which might be a read error. The chain joins TRBV6-5 to TRBJ1-1; TRBD1 is a possible D gene (5 bases). Per germline, CDR1 MNHEY and CDR2 SVGAGI. The CDR3 runs to 14 residues. The CDR3 sequence is CASSEGRTFTQAFF. DNA for the CDR3: TGTGCCAGCAGCGAGGGACGGACCTTCACTCAAGCTTTCTTT.

This clonotype was observed a few times. The genes are TRBV29-1 and TRBJ1-2; possibly TRBD1 for D (5 bases). This CDR3 has 13 amino acids. V was trimmed by 4 bases and J by 4 bases, leaving 13 bases between them. Germline V gene lookup returns CDR1 SQVTM and CDR2 ANQGSEA. CDR3 in amino acids: CSVVLGGGYGYTF. In DNA form, the CDR3 reads TGCAGCGTTGTTCTCGGGGGAGGCTATGGCTACACCTTC.

The chain is built from TRBV5-1 and TRBJ2-5, with D hard to call. Trimming removed 2 bases at V and 2 bases at J, with 10 bases between. Germline CDR1 and CDR2: SGHRS and YFSETQ. The CDR3 is 14 residues long. CDR3 residues: CASSFWSQQETQYF. DNA for the CDR3: TGCGCCAGCAGCTTCTGGAGTCAACAAGAGACCCAGTACTTC.

V is TRBV6-1 and J is TRBJ1-2; tentatively, D is TRBD1 (6 bases). The length of the CDR3 is 15 residues. Germline CDR1 MNHNS, CDR2 SASEGT. V shed 0 bases and J shed 2 bases, with 10 bases lying between them. Written as DNA, the CDR3 is TGTGCCAGCAGTGAAGCGACAGGCCAAAACTATGGCTACACCTTC. Its protein product is CASSEATGQNYGYTF.

As to this clonotype: The junction and the germline gene differ at one end; a read error may be behind it. The rearrangement joins TRBV9 to TRBJ1-6, with no clear D. The CDR3 has 16 residues. Germline V gives CDR1 SGDLS, CDR2 YYNGEE. For the CDR3, the DNA is TGTGCCAGCAGCGTAGCGTCAGGCTACTATAATTCACCCCCCCACTTT. It codes for CASSVASGYYNSPPHF.

J is TRBJ1-1 and V is TRBV12-3 or TRBV12-4, with a possible D match to TRBD1 (6 bases). The germline V and J ends were trimmed by 3 bases and 10 bases, with 9 bases remaining between them. The length of the CDR3 is 11 residues. CDR3 amino acids: CASSFGQRAFF. CDR3 nucleotides: TGTGCCAGCAGTTTTGGACAGCGAGCTTTCTTT.

This clonotype was picked up a small number of times. The J gene is TRBJ2-7, the V gene TRBV2; a possible D gene is TRBD1 (6 bases). Germline V gene data show CDR1 as SNHLY and CDR2 as FYNNEI. Trimming took off 3 bases at V and 7 bases at J, with 16 bases between the two ends. The CDR3 is 14 amino acids. The CDR3, as DNA: TGTGCCAGCAGTGAGGGGCAGGGGCGGCATGAGCAGTACTTC. Amino acid sequence: CASSEGQGRHEQYF. Variable domain in full (rest from reference TRBV2 and TRBJ2-7): EPEVTQTPSHQVTQMGQEVILRCVPISNHLYFYWYRQILGQKVEFLVSFYNNEISEKSEIFDDQFSVERPDGSNFTLKIRSTKLEDSAMYFCASSEGQGRHEQYFGPGTRLTVT.

In nucleotides, the CDR3 is TGTGCCAGCAGGTTGTACAGGGGAAATCAGCCCCAGCATTTT. Its protein is CASRLYRGNQPQHF. The V gene is TRBV12-3 or TRBV12-4, the J gene TRBJ1-5, with TRBD1 identical over 7 bases. Trimming at V came to 6 bases and at J to 4 bases, leaving 6 bases not matched to a gene. The CDR3 contains 14 residues.

The chain has TRBV5-6 and TRBJ2-7; D gene unclear. The CDR3 extends over 13 amino acids. CDR1 is SGHDT, CDR2 YYEEEE, per germline. Trimming cost V 3 bases and J 3 bases, with 10 bases left between them. This chain's CDR3 is CASSSRHYYEQYF. The CDR3 DNA reads TGTGCCAGCAGCTCTCGACACTACTACGAGCAGTACTTC.

This clonotype appeared a few times. One end of the junction is discordant with germline, which a read error may explain. The chain employs TRBV6-6 and TRBJ1-3; D uncertain. The CDR3 totals 14 residues. Germline V lookup: CDR1 MNHNY, CDR2 SVGAGI (reference sequence). The CDR3 reads CASSYSVSGNTIYF. The CDR3 DNA follows: TGTGCCAGCAGCTACTCGGTCTCTGGAAACACCATATATTTT.

The chain has TRBV5-6 and TRBJ2-5; 9 nucleotides match TRBD2. This CDR3 region has 19 residues. The V segment lost 4 bases and the J segment 2 bases; nucleotides outside the gene matches: 18. In germline, CDR1 is SGHDT, CDR2 YYEEEE. CDR3: CASSRGPSGAEGVQETQYF. The CDR3 nucleotides are TGTGCCAGCAGCCGGGGGCCTAGCGGGGCGGAAGGGGTACAAGAGACCCAGTACTTC.

This chain links TRBV12-3 or TRBV12-4 with TRBJ1-1; 7 positions match TRBD1. The CDR3 has 15 amino acids. After removal of 6 bases from V and 3 bases from J, the junction contained 10 bases not matched to a gene. DNA for the CDR3: TGTGCCAGCAGCTCGGCGAACAGGGGTCACACTGAAGCTTTCTTT. Protein sequence: CASSSANRGHTEAFF.

This clonotype was counted only a few times. This CDR3 reads CASSFSFTTGDEQYF. CDR3 coding DNA: TGTGCCAGCAGCTTCTCCTTTACAACAGGGGACGAGCAGTACTTC. The rearrangement joins TRBV7-2 to TRBJ2-7; TRBD1 matches 7 bases. CDR1 and CDR2 (germline): SGHTA, FQGNSA. The CDR3 has 15 amino acids. J was trimmed by 5 bases and V by 3 bases; bases with no gene match: 10.

This chain connects TRBV7-9 to TRBJ2-7; possibly TRBD1 for D (6 bases). The CDR3 is 16 amino acids. Trimming removed 4 bases from V and 4 bases from J, with 20 bases in between. Germline CDR1 and CDR2: SEHNR and FQNEAQ (reference sequence). This chain's CDR3 is CASSSYGEGQPYEQYF. CDR3 nucleotide sequence: TGTGCCAGCAGCTCATATGGGGAAGGACAGCCTTACGAGCAGTACTTC. The complete variable domain, with remaining parts taken from reference TRBV7-9 and TRBJ2-7, reads DTGVSQNPRHKITKRGQNVTFRCDPISEHNRLYWYRQTLGQGPEFLTYFQNEAQLEKSRLLSDRFSAERPKGSFSTLEIQRTEQGDSAMYLCASSSYGEGQPYEQYFGPGTRLTVT.

This clonotype occurred once. This chain joins TRBV29-1 and TRBJ1-1; D gene uncertain. CDR3 length equals 12 residues. V was clipped by 6 bases and J by 0 bases, with 8 bases between them. From germline, CDR1 is SQVTM and CDR2 ANQGSEA. The CDR3 nucleotides are TGCAGCGTCGCGAACATGAACACTGAAGCTTTCTTT. As protein: CSVANMNTEAFF.

The table lists this clonotype with a count of one. Possible read error: a much larger clone is one base away. V gene TRBV7-2 combines with J gene TRBJ2-3; D unclear. The CDR3 consists of 13 residues. The germline V gene encodes CDR1 SGHTA and CDR2 FQGNSA. The V gene lost 10 bases and the J gene lost 0 bases, with 11 bases spanning the gap. The CDR3 protein is CANTRTSTDTQYF. CDR3 coding DNA: TGTGCCAACACACGTACTAGCACAGATACGCAGTATTTT.